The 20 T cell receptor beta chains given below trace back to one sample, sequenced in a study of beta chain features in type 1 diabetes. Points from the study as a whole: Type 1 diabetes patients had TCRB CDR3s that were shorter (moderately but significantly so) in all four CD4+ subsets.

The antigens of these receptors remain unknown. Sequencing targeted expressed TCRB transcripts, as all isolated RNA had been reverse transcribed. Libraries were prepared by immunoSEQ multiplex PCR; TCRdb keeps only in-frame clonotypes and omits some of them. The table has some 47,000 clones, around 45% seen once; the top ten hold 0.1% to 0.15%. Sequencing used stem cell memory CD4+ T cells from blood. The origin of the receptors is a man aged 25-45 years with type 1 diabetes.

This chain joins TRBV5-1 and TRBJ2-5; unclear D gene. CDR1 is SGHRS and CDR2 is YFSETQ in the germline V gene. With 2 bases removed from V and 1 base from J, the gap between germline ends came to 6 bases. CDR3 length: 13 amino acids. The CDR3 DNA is TGCGCCAGCAGCTTTAACTCCCAAGAGACCCAGTACTTC. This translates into CASSFNSQETQYF.

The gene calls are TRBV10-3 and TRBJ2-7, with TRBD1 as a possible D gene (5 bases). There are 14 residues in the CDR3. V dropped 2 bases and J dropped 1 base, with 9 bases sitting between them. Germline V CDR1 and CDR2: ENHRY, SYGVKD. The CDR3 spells CAISERQGSYEQYF. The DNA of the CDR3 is TGTGCCATCAGTGAGAGGCAGGGTTCCTACGAGCAGTACTTC.

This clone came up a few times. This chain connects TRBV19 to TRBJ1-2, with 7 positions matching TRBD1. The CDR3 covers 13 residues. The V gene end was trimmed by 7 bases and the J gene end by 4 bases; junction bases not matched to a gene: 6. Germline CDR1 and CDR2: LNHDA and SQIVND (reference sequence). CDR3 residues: CASTPGGLYGYTF. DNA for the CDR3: TGTGCCAGTACGCCAGGGGGGCTCTATGGCTACACCTTC.

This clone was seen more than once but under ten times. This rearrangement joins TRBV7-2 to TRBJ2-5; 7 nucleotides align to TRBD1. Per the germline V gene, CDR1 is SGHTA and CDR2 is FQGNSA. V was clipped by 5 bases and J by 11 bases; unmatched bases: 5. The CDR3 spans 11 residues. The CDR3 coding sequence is TGTGCCAGCAGCCTTGGACAGGTGCAGTACTTC. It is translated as CASSLGQVQYF.

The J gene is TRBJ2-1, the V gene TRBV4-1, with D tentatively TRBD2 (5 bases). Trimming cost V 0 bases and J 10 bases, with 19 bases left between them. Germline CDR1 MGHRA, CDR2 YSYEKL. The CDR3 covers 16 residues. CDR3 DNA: TGCGCCAGCAGCCAAGAAAAGAGGGCGGGCGTGCGGGAGCAGTTCTTC. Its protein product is CASSQEKRAGVREQFF.

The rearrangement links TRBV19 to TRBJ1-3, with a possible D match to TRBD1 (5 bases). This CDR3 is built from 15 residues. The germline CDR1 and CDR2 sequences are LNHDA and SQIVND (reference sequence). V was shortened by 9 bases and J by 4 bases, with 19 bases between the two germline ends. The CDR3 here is CASRTRAGGGNTIYF. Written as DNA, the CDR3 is TGTGCCAGCAGAACTCGAGCCGGGGGAGGAAACACCATATATTTT.

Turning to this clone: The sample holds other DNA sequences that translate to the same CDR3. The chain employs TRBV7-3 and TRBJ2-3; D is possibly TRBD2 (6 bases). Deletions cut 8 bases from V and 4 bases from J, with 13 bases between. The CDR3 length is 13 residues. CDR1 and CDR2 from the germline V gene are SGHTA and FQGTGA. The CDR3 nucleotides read TGTGCCAGCTCGACTAGTCCCCCAGATACGCAGTATTTT. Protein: CASSTSPPDTQYF. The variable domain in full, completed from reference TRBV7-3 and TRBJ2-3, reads GAGVSQTPSNKVTEKGKYVELRCDPISGHTALYWYRQSLGQGPEFLIYFQGTGAADDSGLPNDRFFAVRPEGSVSTLKIQRTERGDSAVYLCASSTSPPDTQYFGPGTRLTVL.

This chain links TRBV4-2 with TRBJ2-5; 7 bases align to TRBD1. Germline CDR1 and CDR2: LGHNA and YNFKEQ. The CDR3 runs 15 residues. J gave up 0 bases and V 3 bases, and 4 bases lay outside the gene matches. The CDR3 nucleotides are TGTGCCAGCAGCCACACACAGGGGTACCAAGAGACCCAGTACTTC. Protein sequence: CASSHTQGYQETQYF.

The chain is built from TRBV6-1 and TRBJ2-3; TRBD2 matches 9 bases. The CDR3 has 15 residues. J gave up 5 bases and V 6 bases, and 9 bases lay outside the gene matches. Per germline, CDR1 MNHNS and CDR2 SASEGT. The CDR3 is CASRTRLAGIDTQYF. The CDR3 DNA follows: TGTGCCAGCAGGACACGGCTAGCGGGGATAGATACGCAGTATTTT.

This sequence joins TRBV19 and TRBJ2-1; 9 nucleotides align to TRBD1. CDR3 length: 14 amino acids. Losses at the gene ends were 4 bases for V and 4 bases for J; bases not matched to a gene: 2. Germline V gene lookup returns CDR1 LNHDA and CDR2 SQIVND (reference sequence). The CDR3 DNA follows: TGTGCCAGTAGTAATGGACAGGGGTACAATGAGCAGTTCTTC. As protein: CASSNGQGYNEQFF.

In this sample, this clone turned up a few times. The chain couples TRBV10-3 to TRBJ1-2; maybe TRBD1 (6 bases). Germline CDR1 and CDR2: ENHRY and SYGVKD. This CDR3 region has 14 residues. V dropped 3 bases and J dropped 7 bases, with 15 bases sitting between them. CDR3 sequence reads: CAISEVQGGSGYTF. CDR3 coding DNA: TGTGCCATCAGTGAAGTACAGGGCGGTAGTGGCTACACCTTC.

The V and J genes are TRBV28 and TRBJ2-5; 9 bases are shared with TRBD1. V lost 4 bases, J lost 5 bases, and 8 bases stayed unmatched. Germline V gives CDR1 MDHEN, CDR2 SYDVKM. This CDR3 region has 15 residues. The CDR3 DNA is TGTGCCAGCAGTTCACAACAGGGGGCGGGGGAGACCCAGTACTTC. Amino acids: CASSSQQGAGETQYF. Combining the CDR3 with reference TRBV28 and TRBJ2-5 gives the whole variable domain DVKVTQSSRYLVKRTGEKVFLECVQDMDHENMFWYRQDPGLGLRLIYFSYDVKMKEKGDIPEGYSVSREKKERFSLILESASTNQTSMYLCASSSQQGAGETQYFGPGTRLLVL.

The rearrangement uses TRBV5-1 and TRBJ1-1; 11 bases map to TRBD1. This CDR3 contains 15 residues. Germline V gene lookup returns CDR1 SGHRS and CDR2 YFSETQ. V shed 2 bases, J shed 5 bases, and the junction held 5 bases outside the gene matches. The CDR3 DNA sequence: TGCGCCAGCAGCTTCTTGGGACAGGGGGGGACTGAAGCTTTCTTT. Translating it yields CASSFLGQGGTEAFF.

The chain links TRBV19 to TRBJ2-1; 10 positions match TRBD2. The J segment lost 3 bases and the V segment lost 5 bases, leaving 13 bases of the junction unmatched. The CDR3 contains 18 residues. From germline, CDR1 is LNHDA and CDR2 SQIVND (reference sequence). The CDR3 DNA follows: TGTGCCAGTAGTGCCCTCACTAGCGGGGTAACCATCTACAATGAGCAGTTCTTC. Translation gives CASSALTSGVTIYNEQFF. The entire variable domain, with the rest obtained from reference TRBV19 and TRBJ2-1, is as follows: DGGITQSPKYLFRKEGQNVTLSCEQNLNHDAMYWYRQDPGQGLRLIYYSQIVNDFQKGDIAEGYSVSREKKESFPLTVTSAQKNPTAFYLCASSALTSGVTIYNEQFFGPGTRLTVL.

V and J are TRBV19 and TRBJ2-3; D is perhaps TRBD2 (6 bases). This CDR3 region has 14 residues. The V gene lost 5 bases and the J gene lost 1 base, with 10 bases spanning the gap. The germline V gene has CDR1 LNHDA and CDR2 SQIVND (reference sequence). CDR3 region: CASSLLARTDTQYF. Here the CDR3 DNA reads TGTGCCAGTAGTCTACTAGCTCGCACAGATACGCAGTATTTT.

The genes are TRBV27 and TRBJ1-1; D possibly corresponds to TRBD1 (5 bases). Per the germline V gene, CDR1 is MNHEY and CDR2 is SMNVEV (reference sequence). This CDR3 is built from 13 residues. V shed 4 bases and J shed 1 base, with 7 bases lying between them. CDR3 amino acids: CASSWGGNTEAFF. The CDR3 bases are TGTGCCAGCAGTTGGGGCGGGAACACTGAAGCTTTCTTT.

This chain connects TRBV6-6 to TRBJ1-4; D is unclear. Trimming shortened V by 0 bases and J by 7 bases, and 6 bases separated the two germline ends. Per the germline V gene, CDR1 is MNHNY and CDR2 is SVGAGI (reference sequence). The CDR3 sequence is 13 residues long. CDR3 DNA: TGTGCCAGCAGTTACTCGACGGGTGAAAAACTGTTTTTT. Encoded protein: CASSYSTGEKLFF.

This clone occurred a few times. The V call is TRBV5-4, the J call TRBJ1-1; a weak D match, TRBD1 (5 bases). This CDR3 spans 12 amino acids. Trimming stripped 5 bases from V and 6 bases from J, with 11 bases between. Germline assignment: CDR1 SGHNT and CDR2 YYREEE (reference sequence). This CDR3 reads CASSLGRAEAFF. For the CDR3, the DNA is TGTGCCAGCAGTCTGGGGCGCGCTGAAGCTTTCTTT.

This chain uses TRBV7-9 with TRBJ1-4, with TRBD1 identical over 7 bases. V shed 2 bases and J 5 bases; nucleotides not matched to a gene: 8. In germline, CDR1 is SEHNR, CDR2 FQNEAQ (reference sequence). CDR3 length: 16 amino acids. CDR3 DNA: TGTGCCAGCAGCTTAAACCGACAGGGTTACAATGAAAAACTGTTTTTT. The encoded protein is CASSLNRQGYNEKLFF.

The CDR3 DNA follows: TGTGCCAGCAGCCCCAGACGGGACTCCTACGAGCAGTACTTC. Amino acids: CASSPRRDSYEQYF. The rearrangement joins TRBV7-9 to TRBJ2-7; D is possibly TRBD2 (5 bases). Germline CDR1 and CDR2: SEHNR and FQNEAQ (reference sequence). The V end was cut by 5 bases, the J end by 0 bases, with 11 bases between. The CDR3 runs 14 residues.